This T cell receptor (beta chain) was obtained from a study of shared clonotypes between healthy human individuals. Into CD45RA+ naive and CD45RA-negative memory subsets, the CD4+ cells were split. This clone showed up just once. Measured with immunoSEQ multiplex PCR; TCRdb has only the in-frame clones, and not every one. The sample records millions of clones, approximately 94% being singletons. Looked up from germline, CDR1 is SGDLS and CDR2 is YYNGEE. Trimming took 2 bases from V and 4 from J; bases not matched to a gene: 6. This CDR3 comprises 14 residues. The sample comprised naive CD4+ T cells sorted from blood. Subset in this sample: CD45RA+ positively selected. This sequence joins TRBV9 and TRBJ2-7, with TRBD1 identical over 7 bases. The TCR originated in a man between 18 and 29 years old in good health. The CDR3 coding sequence is TGTGCCAGCAGCGTCGGAACAGGGGAGTACGAGCAGTACTTC. Encoded protein: CASSVGTGEYEQYF.